Sequencing of this T cell receptor (beta chain) was carried out in a study of cytomegalovirus exposure and HLA in healthy donors. The V gene's germline CDR1 is SNHLY and CDR2 FYNNEI. The CDR3 is made up of 15 amino acids. V was clipped by 3 bases and J by 2 bases; unmatched bases: 5. It was with 60 Vbeta and 13 Jbeta primers that the PCR ran. Sequenced by immunoSEQ multiplex PCR; TCRdb stores in-frame clones only, minus some. The sample carries about 150,000 clones, 70% to 80% recorded once. In this sample, this clone turned up a few times. Sequenced sample: PBMCs. The sequence came from a woman in her thirties or forties in good health and CMV-seronegative. The chain uses TRBV2 and TRBJ2-3; 7 bases line up with TRBD2. The CDR3 here is CASSDRGGITDTQYF. DNA of the CDR3: TGTGCCAGCAGTGATCGCGGGGGAATCACAGATACGCAGTATTTT.